Below, 25 T cell receptor beta chains from the same sample are listed, as sequenced in a study of radiotherapy plus CTLA-4 blockade in lung cancer. Libraries were prepared by immunoSEQ multiplex PCR; TCRdb keeps only in-frame clonotypes and omits some of them. This table has about 64,000 clones, approximately 70% appearing once. The input for sequencing was peripheral blood, taken from a patient treated with radiotherapy plus ipilimumab. The receptors stem from a human donor with non-small cell lung cancer whose response to radiotherapy plus ipilimumab could not be evaluated.

The chain employs TRBV28 and TRBJ2-1; 13 bases fit TRBD2. Trimming at V came to 4 bases and at J to 2 bases, leaving 5 bases not matched to a gene. In germline, CDR1 is MDHEN, CDR2 SYDVKM. There are 17 residues in the CDR3. This CDR3 reads CASSSKTSGRAYNEQFF. The DNA for the CDR3 is TGTGCCAGCAGTTCGAAAACTAGCGGGAGGGCCTACAATGAGCAGTTCTTC.

V and J are TRBV28 and TRBJ2-3; weak D call: TRBD1 (6 bases). Germline V CDR1 and CDR2: MDHEN, SYDVKM. V lost 9 bases and J 1 base, leaving 14 bases between the germline ends. The CDR3 has 14 amino acids. DNA of the CDR3: TGTGCCAGTCTCCAGGGGTGGGGCACAGATACGCAGTATTTT. Protein sequence: CASLQGWGTDTQYF.

The V and J genes are TRBV9 and TRBJ2-5, with 8 nucleotides matching TRBD2. Judging by the DNA end, TRBJ2-7 fits better; the J call may be wrong. CDR3 length equals 14 residues. Germline loops: CDR1 SGDLS, CDR2 YYNGEE. The CDR3 bases are TGTGCCAGCAGCGCCGGGACTAGTAACTACGAGCAGTACTTC. Its translation: CASSAGTSNYEQYF.

The chain employs TRBV7-9 and TRBJ1-1; 10 nucleotides align to TRBD1. The CDR3 is 15 residues long. V shed 3 bases and J 3 bases; nucleotides not matched to a gene: 4. Germline lookup yields CDR1 SEHNR and CDR2 FQNEAQ (reference sequence). CDR3 DNA sequence: TGTGCCAGCAGCTTTTACGGGACAGGGGACACTGAAGCTTTCTTT. Its protein product is CASSFYGTGDTEAFF.

The chain combines TRBV28 with TRBJ1-4; 9 nucleotides agree with TRBD1. Germline lookup yields CDR1 MDHEN and CDR2 SYDVKM. The CDR3 is made up of 15 amino acids. Trimming cost V 4 bases and J 8 bases; bases outside gene matches: 8. The CDR3 region is CASSSTGTGLEKLFF. In DNA, the CDR3 is TGTGCCAGCAGTTCCACCGGGACAGGGCTCGAAAAACTGTTTTTT.

The gene calls are TRBV11-3 and TRBJ2-7; D is perhaps TRBD1 (5 bases). Germline CDR1 reads SGHNT; CDR2 reads YENEEA. V lost 5 bases, J lost 2 bases, and 13 bases lay in between. The CDR3 covers 14 residues. DNA for the CDR3: TGTGCCAGCAGCGGTCAGGGCCGACCCTACGAGCAGTACTTC. This gives the protein CASSGQGRPYEQYF. Using reference TRBV11-3 and TRBJ2-7 for the parts outside the CDR3, the full variable domain is EAGVVQSPRYKIIEKKQPVAFWCNPISGHNTLYWYLQNLGQGPELLIRYENEEAVDDSQLPKDRFSAERLKGVDSTLKIQPAELGDSAVYLCASSGQGRPYEQYFGPGTRLTVT.

V is TRBV15 and J is TRBJ2-7; a possible D gene is TRBD1 (5 bases). The germline V gene encodes CDR1 LNHNV and CDR2 YYDKDF (reference sequence). Trimming cost V 0 bases and J 3 bases, with 9 bases left between them. The CDR3 extends over 14 amino acids. The DNA for the CDR3 is TGTGCCACCAGCAGAGATCGGCAGGGCTACGAGCAGTACTTC. It codes for CATSRDRQGYEQYF. The whole variable domain, filled in from reference TRBV15 and TRBJ2-7, reads DAMVIQNPRYQVTQFGKPVTLSCSQTLNHNVMYWYQQKSSQAPKLLFHYYDKDFNNEADTPDNFQSRRPNTSFCFLDIRSPGLGDTAMYLCATSRDRQGYEQYFGPGTRLTVT.

The V call is TRBV4-1, the J call TRBJ2-3; 7 bases agree with TRBD1. This CDR3 is built from 18 residues. V dropped 2 bases and J dropped 2; count of bases not matched to a gene: 13. Per germline, CDR1 MGHRA and CDR2 YSYEKL. The CDR3, as DNA: TGCGCCAGCAGCCAACGACAGGGTTTGTGGTTGGACACAGATACGCAGTATTTT. Residues: CASSQRQGLWLDTDTQYF.

J is TRBJ1-2 and V is TRBV29-1; 10 bases fit TRBD1. V dropped 6 bases and J dropped 2; count of bases not matched to a gene: 0. CDR3 length: 12 residues. CDR1 and CDR2 (germline): SQVTM, ANQGSEA. CDR3 region: CSVDRGNYGYTF. The CDR3 nucleotides read TGCAGCGTGGACAGGGGGAACTATGGCTACACCTTC.

The CDR3 sequence is CASIPDRGLLNEQFF. The CDR3 DNA reads TGCGCCAGCATACCCGACAGGGGTTTACTAAATGAGCAGTTCTTC. The rearrangement links TRBV5-1 to TRBJ2-1, with 8 bases lining up with TRBD1. The CDR3 runs 15 residues. The germline V gene encodes CDR1 SGHRS and CDR2 YFSETQ. Trimming took 6 bases from V and 7 from J; bases not matched to a gene: 12.

The chain links TRBV7-3 to TRBJ2-5; D gene uncertain. Germline CDR1 reads SGHTA; CDR2 reads FQGTGA. Trimming stripped 5 bases from V and 3 bases from J, with 7 bases between. This CDR3 comprises 12 residues. The CDR3 DNA reads as TGTGCCAGCAGCCCAAACAAAGAGACCCAGTACTTC. Its protein product is CASSPNKETQYF. The full variable domain, in which reference TRBV7-3 and TRBJ2-5 provide the parts outside the CDR3, is GAGVSQTPSNKVTEKGKYVELRCDPISGHTALYWYRQSLGQGPEFLIYFQGTGAADDSGLPNDRFFAVRPEGSVSTLKIQRTERGDSAVYLCASSPNKETQYFGPGTRLLVL.

The V and J genes are TRBV12-5 and TRBJ2-5; D might be TRBD1 (6 bases). V lost 4 bases and J lost 2, with 14 bases in between. CDR3 length equals 15 residues. Germline V gene sequence: CDR1 LGHNT, CDR2 FRNRAP. Here the CDR3 reads CASGSPGRGQETQYF. The CDR3, as DNA: TGTGCTAGTGGTTCCCCAGGTAGGGGGCAAGAGACCCAGTACTTC.

CDR3 bases: TGTGCCAGCAGCCCCCTCGGGCCTAGCGGGAGGGCCGATGAGCAGTTCTTC. It translates to CASSPLGPSGRADEQFF. The V call is TRBV28, the J call TRBJ2-1; the match to TRBD2 covers 12 bases. With 6 bases clipped from V and 8 bases from J, the junction kept 14 bases outside the gene matches. The germline CDR1 and CDR2 sequences are MDHEN and SYDVKM. The CDR3 extends over 17 amino acids. Full variable domain (outside the CDR3, taken from reference TRBV28 and TRBJ2-1): DVKVTQSSRYLVKRTGEKVFLECVQDMDHENMFWYRQDPGLGLRLIYFSYDVKMKEKGDIPEGYSVSREKKERFSLILESASTNQTSMYLCASSPLGPSGRADEQFFGPGTRLTVL.

This chain links TRBV7-2 with TRBJ2-7; 9 bases fit TRBD2. The CDR3 sequence is 15 residues long. Germline trimming cut 5 bases from V and 3 bases from J; bases unmatched to any gene: 8. The germline gives CDR1 SGHTA, CDR2 FQGNSA. Written as DNA, the CDR3 is TGTGCCAGCAGCCAGGGCGGTAGCGGGGGCTACGAGCAGTACTTC. It codes for CASSQGGSGGYEQYF.

The chain carries TRBV5-4 and TRBJ2-3; 11 nucleotides align to TRBD2. The length of the CDR3 is 16 residues. Per germline, CDR1 SGHNT and CDR2 YYREEE (reference sequence). The V and J ends lost 4 bases and 4 bases, in that order; junction bases with no gene match: 8. Here the CDR3 reads CASSLLAGGPSDTQYF. CDR3 sequence (DNA): TGTGCCAGCAGCCTATTAGCGGGGGGGCCGTCAGATACGCAGTATTTT.

V gene TRBV6-6 combines with J gene TRBJ1-2, with 7 bases fitting TRBD1. CDR1 is MNHNY and CDR2 is SVGAGI in the germline V gene (reference sequence). J gave up 3 bases and V 6 bases, and 7 bases lay outside the gene matches. The CDR3 contains 14 residues. CDR3 residues: CASRISQGDYGYTF. The CDR3 DNA follows: TGTGCCAGCAGGATCTCCCAGGGGGACTATGGCTACACCTTC.

The rearrangement joins TRBV28 to TRBJ1-1, with D perhaps matching TRBD1 (5 bases). The germline V and J ends were trimmed by 9 bases and 3 bases, with 17 bases remaining between them. CDR3 length: 14 amino acids. Germline CDR1 is MDHEN and CDR2 is SYDVKM. The CDR3 spells CASAGGWAYTEAFF. CDR3 nucleotides: TGTGCCAGTGCGGGGGGGTGGGCCTACACTGAAGCTTTCTTT.

In DNA form, the CDR3 reads TGTGCCAGCCGAGCGGGAACGATCGGCACCGGGGAGCTGTTTTTT. It is translated as CASRAGTIGTGELFF. The chain carries TRBV13 and TRBJ2-2, with 7 nucleotides matching TRBD2. The V gene end was trimmed by 8 bases and the J gene end by 4 bases; junction bases not matched to a gene: 10. This CDR3 is built from 15 residues. Germline V lookup: CDR1 PRHDT, CDR2 FYEKMQ (reference sequence).

This clone occurred a few times. This rearrangement joins TRBV6-4 to TRBJ1-4; D gene ambiguous. Germline CDR1 is MRHNA and CDR2 is SNTAGT. The ends were cut back, 5 bases at V and 7 bases at J, with 20 bases in the middle. The CDR3 has 16 residues. This CDR3 is CASSPLPGLGSEKLFF. CDR3 nucleotide sequence: TGTGCCAGCAGTCCCCTCCCGGGATTAGGGAGTGAAAAACTGTTTTTT.

This chain links TRBV5-1 with TRBJ1-1; perhaps TRBD1 as D (6 bases). Germline V gene data show CDR1 as SGHRS and CDR2 as YFSETQ. The CDR3 sequence is 12 residues long. V lost 4 bases to trimming and J lost 6 bases, with 10 bases between them. The CDR3 protein is CASSRGGAEAFF. CDR3 DNA sequence: TGCGCCAGCAGCCGGGGGGGCGCTGAAGCTTTCTTT.

The sample holds a few counts of this clone. The rearrangement links TRBV19 to TRBJ2-1, with a weak D call TRBD1 (5 bases). The V end lost 5 bases, the J end lost 15 bases, and 17 bases lay between the germline ends. Per germline, CDR1 LNHDA and CDR2 SQIVND (reference sequence). CDR3 length: 12 amino acids. The CDR3 protein is CASSSPAGPSFF. CDR3 DNA sequence: TGTGCCAGTAGTTCCCCTGCAGGGCCCTCGTTCTTC.

The chain recombines TRBV15 with TRBJ1-5; D gene ambiguous. V lost 0 bases and J lost 4, with 4 bases in between. The CDR3 spans 13 residues. Per germline, CDR1 LNHNV and CDR2 YYDKDF (reference sequence). In DNA form, the CDR3 reads TGTGCCACCAGCAGAGATCCAAATCAGCCCCAGCATTTT. This sequence encodes CATSRDPNQPQHF.

This chain connects TRBV7-8 to TRBJ1-6; perhaps TRBD1 as D (6 bases). Germline lookup yields CDR1 SGHVS and CDR2 FQNEAQ. The CDR3 totals 16 residues. Trimming took off 5 bases at V and 8 bases at J, with 19 bases between the two ends. This chain's CDR3 is CASSLWGPQRDSPLHF. The CDR3 nucleotides are TGTGCCAGCAGCCTTTGGGGGCCACAAAGGGATTCACCCCTCCACTTT.

The rearrangement joins TRBV7-8 to TRBJ2-5; a possible D gene is TRBD1 (6 bases). Per germline, CDR1 SGHVS and CDR2 FQNEAQ. The CDR3 runs to 14 residues. V lost 5 bases, J lost 1 base, and 11 bases lay in between. The CDR3 here is CASSLRTVQETQYF. CDR3 bases: TGTGCCAGCAGCCTGCGGACAGTCCAAGAGACCCAGTACTTC.

The V and J genes are TRBV7-3 and TRBJ2-7, with a tentative D call TRBD1 (5 bases). The germline gives CDR1 SGHTA, CDR2 FQGTGA. The V end was cut by 5 bases, the J end by 3 bases, with 11 bases between. The CDR3 consists of 13 residues. The CDR3 is CASSPDSYYEQYF. The CDR3 DNA reads as TGTGCCAGCAGCCCCGACAGCTACTACGAGCAGTACTTC.